The 25 T cell receptor beta chains below come from one sample, sequenced in a study of early T cells in non-severe SARS-CoV-2 infection. One entry per CDR3 protein results from TCRdb running MiXCR on the 5' RACE reads. In the table there are tens of thousands of distinct CDR3 sequences, approximately 13% of which are singletons. This specimen consisted of whole blood, obtained at baseline. All receptors derive from an adult who was a healthcare worker with PCR-confirmed SARS-CoV-2 infection or an uninfected control (not recorded which).

The chain is built from TRBV7-8 and TRBJ1-1; 7 bases line up with TRBD1. The length of the CDR3 is 14 residues. V lost 5 bases and J lost 4; bases outside the gene matches: 7. Germline-derived CDR1 and CDR2 are SGHVS and FQNEAQ. The CDR3 nucleotides read TGTGCCAGCAGCCTTGGACAGGTGGGCACTGAAGCTTTCTTT. Protein sequence: CASSLGQVGTEAFF.

V gene TRBV19 combines with J gene TRBJ2-3; 8 nucleotides align to TRBD1. V was pared by 7 bases and J by 4 bases, with 10 bases of the junction left unmatched. The CDR3 spans 15 residues. Germline assignment: CDR1 LNHDA and CDR2 SQIVND (reference sequence). The CDR3 bases are TGTGCCAGTATCGCCGGGACAGGAGGAGCAGATACGCAGTATTTT. Translating it yields CASIAGTGGADTQYF.

V and J are TRBV7-8 and TRBJ1-2; D uncertain. The CDR3 loop spans 12 amino acids. V lost 0 bases and J 10 bases, leaving 9 bases between the germline ends. CDR1 is SGHVS and CDR2 is FQNEAQ in the germline V gene. This CDR3 is CASSLAGDSYTF. The CDR3 nucleotides read TGTGCCAGCAGCTTAGCCGGGGATTCCTACACCTTC.

This clonotype was found many times. The chain combines TRBV7-9 with TRBJ1-5, with TRBD1 as a possible D gene (6 bases). V was pared by 2 bases and J by 7 bases, with 9 bases between. CDR1 is SEHNR, CDR2 FQNEAQ, per germline (reference sequence). CDR3 length: 13 residues. This CDR3 is CASSLSGAQPQHF. In DNA, the CDR3 is TGTGCCAGCAGCTTATCAGGGGCGCAGCCCCAGCATTTT.

CDR3 sequence reads: CASSLISSYNEQFF. In DNA, the CDR3 is TGTGCCAGCAGCTTAATTAGCTCCTACAATGAGCAGTTCTTC. V and J are TRBV7-9 and TRBJ2-1; no definite D call. The germline V gene has CDR1 SEHNR and CDR2 FQNEAQ (reference sequence). The ends were cut back, 2 bases at V and 0 bases at J, with 5 bases in the middle. The CDR3 spans 14 residues.

In its sample, this clonotype was seen many times. The rearrangement uses TRBV2 and TRBJ2-5; tentatively, D is TRBD1 or TRBD2 (5 bases each). V gave up 3 bases and J gave up 5 bases, with 16 bases separating them. This CDR3 region has 15 residues. The germline CDR1 and CDR2 sequences are SNHLY and FYNNEI. In DNA, the CDR3 is TGTGCCAGCAGTGATTCCGGGACGGCCCCCGAGACCCAGTACTTC. Protein: CASSDSGTAPETQYF. Using reference TRBV2 and TRBJ2-5 for the parts outside the CDR3, the full variable domain is EPEVTQTPSHQVTQMGQEVILRCVPISNHLYFYWYRQILGQKVEFLVSFYNNEISEKSEIFDDQFSVERPDGSNFTLKIRSTKLEDSAMYFCASSDSGTAPETQYFGPGTRLLVL.

V and J are TRBV20-1 and TRBJ2-1; 9 bases are shared with TRBD2. V shed 3 bases and J 5 bases; nucleotides not matched to a gene: 11. The CDR3 runs to 16 residues. The V gene's germline CDR1 is DFQATT and CDR2 SNEGSKA (reference sequence). CDR3 protein: CSASPSGAEIDNEQFF. DNA of the CDR3: TGCAGTGCTAGCCCTAGCGGGGCCGAAATAGACAATGAGCAGTTCTTC.

This clonotype has more than one count but fewer than ten. This rearrangement joins TRBV7-9 to TRBJ1-2; no definite D call. In germline, CDR1 is SEHNR, CDR2 FQNEAQ (reference sequence). V lost 3 bases and J 2 bases, leaving 7 bases between the germline ends. This CDR3 is built from 13 residues. The CDR3 here is CASSLDGNYGYTF. The CDR3 DNA reads as TGTGCCAGCAGCTTGGACGGGAACTATGGCTACACCTTC.

The sample holds a few counts of this clonotype. The chain carries TRBV15 and TRBJ2-7; D is ambiguous. The length of the CDR3 is 16 residues. The germline V and J ends were trimmed by 2 bases and 2 bases, with 16 bases remaining between them. Per the germline V gene, CDR1 is LNHNV and CDR2 is YYDKDF (reference sequence). The CDR3 sequence: CATSRSSAGVAYEQYF. The CDR3 nucleotides read TGTGCCACCAGCAGATCCTCCGCCGGAGTCGCCTACGAGCAGTACTTC. Full variable domain (outside the CDR3, taken from reference TRBV15 and TRBJ2-7): DAMVIQNPRYQVTQFGKPVTLSCSQTLNHNVMYWYQQKSSQAPKLLFHYYDKDFNNEADTPDNFQSRRPNTSFCFLDIRSPGLGDTAMYLCATSRSSAGVAYEQYFGPGTRLTVT.

This clonotype has more than one count but fewer than ten. This chain links TRBV10-2 with TRBJ2-4; D not resolved. The CDR3 has 14 residues. Germline V CDR1 and CDR2: WSHSY, SAAADI. Deletions cut 6 bases from V and 0 bases from J, with 9 bases between. The CDR3 loop reads CASSRGVAKNIQYF. The CDR3 DNA sequence: TGCGCCAGCAGCCGAGGAGTAGCCAAAAACATTCAGTACTTC.

The chain uses TRBV7-3 and TRBJ2-1, with 10 bases that match TRBD2. Germline V gene lookup returns CDR1 SGHTA and CDR2 FQGTGA. Trimming removed 5 bases from V and 10 bases from J; junction bases left unmatched: 17. The CDR3 length is 17 residues. CDR3 coding DNA: TGTGCCAGCAGCCCCGCCTTTATTCTAGCGGGAGTAAACGAGCAGTTCTTC. This translates into CASSPAFILAGVNEQFF.

In this sample, this clonotype turned up a few times. The chain recombines TRBV19 with TRBJ2-1; 7 nucleotides match TRBD1. The germline gives CDR1 LNHDA, CDR2 SQIVND (reference sequence). The junction had 8 bases not matched to a gene; V was cut back by 4 bases and J by 5 bases. CDR3 length equals 15 residues. CDR3 region: CASSNTGVRHNEQFF. The DNA for the CDR3 is TGTGCCAGTAGTAATACAGGGGTCCGCCACAATGAGCAGTTCTTC.

The gene calls are TRBV5-1 and TRBJ2-2; TRBD2 matches 10 bases. CDR1 is SGHRS, CDR2 YFSETQ, per germline. V gave up 3 bases and J gave up 0 bases; unmatched junction bases: 2. CDR3 length: 16 amino acids. The CDR3, as DNA: TGCGCCAGCAGCTATGGGACTAGCGCGAACACCGGGGAGCTGTTTTTT. It yields the protein CASSYGTSANTGELFF.

The V and J genes are TRBV5-1 and TRBJ2-4, with D maybe TRBD1 (5 bases). The CDR3 is 16 amino acids. V was pared by 1 base and J by 2 bases, with 13 bases between. Germline V gene sequence: CDR1 SGHRS, CDR2 YFSETQ. The CDR3 loop is CASSLQGALSKNIQYF. CDR3 DNA: TGCGCCAGCAGCTTGCAGGGCGCCCTATCCAAAAACATTCAGTACTTC.

A few counts support this clonotype. J is TRBJ1-4 and V is TRBV5-4; D call uncertain. CDR1 SGHNT and CDR2 YYREEE come from the germline V gene (reference sequence). The CDR3 totals 16 residues. V was trimmed by 6 bases and J by 7 bases, leaving 22 bases between them. CDR3 coding DNA: TGTGCCAGCACCCCACTCTACGGTAGATTGGGTGAAAAACTGTTTTTT. Protein sequence: CASTPLYGRLGEKLFF. The variable domain in full, with the rest retrieved from reference TRBV5-4 and TRBJ1-4, is ETGVTQSPTHLIKTRGQQVTLRCSSQSGHNTVSWYQQALGQGPQFIFQYYREEENGRGNFPPRFSGLQFPNYSSELNVNALELDDSALYLCASTPLYGRLGEKLFFGSGTQLSVL.

This clonotype was detected ten times or more. This rearrangement joins TRBV7-9 to TRBJ2-5; 8 bases align to TRBD1. The germline V gene encodes CDR1 SEHNR and CDR2 FQNEAQ (reference sequence). The CDR3 has 14 residues. The V and J ends lost 5 bases and 4 bases, in that order; junction bases with no gene match: 6. This CDR3 is CASSVAGTGETQYF. Written as DNA, the CDR3 is TGTGCCAGCAGCGTCGCCGGGACAGGAGAGACCCAGTACTTC.

The chain carries TRBV5-3 and TRBJ2-1, with 14 bases aligning to TRBD2. TRBV5-3 is treated as an ORF (open reading frame) with a function not yet certain. The CDR3 loop spans 15 amino acids. The trim removed 4 bases at V and 10 bases at J, leaving 7 bases unmatched. The CDR3 is CARSPRLAGGTEQFF. CDR3 nucleotide sequence: TGTGCCAGAAGCCCAAGACTAGCGGGAGGGACCGAGCAGTTCTTC.

The CDR3 bases are TGCAGCGTTGCCGGGACAGGAGGCACAGATACGCAGTATTTT. This translates into CSVAGTGGTDTQYF. The V call is TRBV29-1, the J call TRBJ2-3; TRBD1 aligns across 8 bases. Germline CDR1 is SQVTM and CDR2 is ANQGSEA. This CDR3 region has 14 residues. The trim removed 4 bases at V and 1 base at J, leaving 4 bases unmatched.

This clonotype has only a few counts. The CDR3 nucleotides are TGCGCCAGCAGCTTGGAAGGCAGGGACTATGGCTACACCTTC. Translation gives CASSLEGRDYGYTF. This rearrangement joins TRBV5-1 to TRBJ1-2; maybe TRBD1 (5 bases). Germline CDR1 SGHRS, CDR2 YFSETQ. V was cut by 0 bases and J by 3 bases, with 9 bases left in between. CDR3 length equals 14 residues.

The chain has TRBV25-1 and TRBJ1-5; no reliable D call. The CDR3 has 14 amino acids. Germline CDR1 reads MGHDK; CDR2 reads SYGVNS. Deletions cut 7 bases from V and 4 bases from J, with 14 bases between. The CDR3 nucleotides read TGTGCCAGCACCCCTCTTGCGCGAAATCAGCCCCAGCATTTT. As protein: CASTPLARNQPQHF.

This clonotype was seen more than once but under ten times. The chain uses TRBV19 and TRBJ1-5; D remains unclear. CDR3 length: 15 residues. V was shortened by 1 base and J by 7 bases, with 14 bases between the two germline ends. Germline-derived CDR1 and CDR2 are LNHDA and SQIVND (reference sequence). The CDR3, as DNA: TGTGCCAGTAGTATAGTCGGAATCTTCACGCAGCCCCAGCATTTT. Its protein product is CASSIVGIFTQPQHF.

This clonotype occurred many times. This chain links TRBV4-2 with TRBJ1-1; D perhaps matches TRBD1 (5 bases). The CDR3 has 13 amino acids. V dropped 2 bases and J dropped 5 bases, with 9 bases sitting between them. Germline loops: CDR1 LGHNA, CDR2 YNFKEQ. CDR3 loop: CASSQLGETEAFF. The CDR3 nucleotides read TGTGCCAGCAGCCAATTGGGGGAAACTGAAGCTTTCTTT.

This clonotype was recorded a few times. The chain links TRBV18 to TRBJ1-1, with a possible D match to TRBD1 (5 bases). V dropped 3 bases and J dropped 2 bases, with 22 bases sitting between them. The CDR3 covers 18 residues. Germline V gene data show CDR1 as KGHSH and CDR2 as LQKENI. The CDR3 is CASSPPLGQGRANTEAFF. CDR3 nucleotide sequence: TGTGCCAGCTCACCCCCCCTGGGGCAGGGAAGGGCTAACACTGAAGCTTTCTTT.

This clonotype was seen a few times. The chain is built from TRBV7-9 and TRBJ1-2, with 9 bases aligning to TRBD1. The germline gives CDR1 SEHNR, CDR2 FQNEAQ (reference sequence). V lost 5 bases, J lost 5 bases, and 9 bases stayed unmatched. This CDR3 spans 15 amino acids. The CDR3, as DNA: TGTGCCAGCAGCCAGGAGGACAGGGGAGAATATGGCTACACCTTC. Translating gives CASSQEDRGEYGYTF. Supplemented by reference TRBV7-9 and TRBJ1-2, the full variable domain reads DTGVSQNPRHKITKRGQNVTFRCDPISEHNRLYWYRQTLGQGPEFLTYFQNEAQLEKSRLLSDRFSAERPKGSFSTLEIQRTEQGDSAMYLCASSQEDRGEYGYTFGSGTRLTVV.

The chain joins TRBV24-1 to TRBJ2-1; D remains ambiguous. The germline V and J ends were trimmed by 3 bases and 3 bases, with 8 bases remaining between them. Looked up from germline, CDR1 is KGHDR and CDR2 is SFDVKD. CDR3 size: 14 residues. The chain's CDR3 is CATSDAGSYNEQFF. CDR3 sequence (DNA): TGTGCCACCAGTGATGCCGGTAGCTACAATGAGCAGTTCTTC.